This T cell receptor (beta chain) is drawn from a study of cytomegalovirus exposure and HLA in healthy donors. Donors in the study were healthy people who gave bone marrow. Concerning this clone itself: Its antigen remains unknown.

The CDR3 is made up of 15 amino acids. Germline assignment: CDR1 SNHLY and CDR2 FYNNEI. Losses at the gene ends were 10 bases for V and 0 bases for J; bases not matched to a gene: 10. PCR amplification relied on 60 Vbeta primers (plus 13 Jbeta primers). Repertoires were generated with immunoSEQ multiplex PCR, while TCRdb's copy carries only in-frame clones and drops some. The table includes 150,000 to 200,000 clones, roughly 74% detected once. Points from the study as a whole: High specificity and sensitivity for cytomegalovirus status were reported for the classifier. The study assumed roughly uniform donor sequencing depth for presence/absence analyses.

The sample comprised PBMCs. This rearrangement joins TRBV2 to TRBJ2-3; 7 bases are a match to TRBD1. This TCR was recovered from a woman in her thirties in good health and CMV-seropositive. In nucleotides, the CDR3 is TGTGCCATCCCTCCGACAGGGCCCAGCACAGATACGCAGTATTTT. It yields the protein CAIPPTGPSTDTQYF.